A selection of T cell receptor beta chains follows, all from one sample in a study of T cells in Graves' hyperthyroidism and ophthalmopathy. TCRdb re-called the multiplex PCR reads with MiXCR, one entry per CDR3 protein. The repertoire holds nearly 750,000 distinct CDR3 sequences, with around 40% as singletons. Sequenced sample: blood. The receptors originated from a woman between 35 and 50 years old with Graves' hyperthyroidism. The CDR3 runs from the conserved cysteine through the conserved F or W. Fields, in order: D gene, J gene, clone size, V gene, CDR3 protein, CDR3 DNA. D genes are given only for firm matches. Rows may omit the clone size; those that give it use once, few, many or a size class.

d_call: NA
j_call: TRBJ1-1
clone_size: few
v_call: TRBV5-1
cdr3_aa: CASRAQLQGDTEAFF
cdr3_nt: TGCGCCAGCAGGGCCCAGCTACAGGGAGACACTGAAGCTTTCTTT

d_call: TRBD2
j_call: TRBJ2-7
clone_size: NA
v_call: TRBV7-9
cdr3_aa: CASIPSGGDEQYF
cdr3_nt: TGTGCCAGCATCCCTAGCGGGGGGGACGAGCAGTACTTC

d_call: NA
j_call: TRBJ2-7
clone_size: many
v_call: TRBV6-2/TRBV6-3
cdr3_aa: CASSREQFYEQYF
cdr3_nt: TGTGCCAGCAGCCGCGAGCAGTTCTACGAGCAGTACTTC

d_call: NA
j_call: TRBJ1-5
clone_size: many
v_call: TRBV19
cdr3_aa: CASSIQDSSNQPQHF
cdr3_nt: TGTGCCAGTAGTATCCAGGACAGTAGCAATCAGCCCCAGCATTTT

d_call: NA
j_call: TRBJ1-5
clone_size: few
v_call: TRBV6-5
cdr3_aa: CASSSQGAFYSNQPQHF
cdr3_nt: TGTGCCAGCAGTTCACAGGGAGCATTTTATAGCAATCAGCCCCAGCATTTT

d_call: TRBD1
j_call: TRBJ1-3
clone_size: many
v_call: TRBV15
cdr3_aa: CATSRTTGGFGNTIYF
cdr3_nt: TGTGCCACCAGCAGAACGACAGGGGGCTTTGGAAACACCATATATTTT

d_call: TRBD1
j_call: TRBJ1-1
clone_size: many
v_call: TRBV11-2
cdr3_aa: CASSLNRGNRVNTEAFF
cdr3_nt: TGTGCCAGCAGCCTTAACAGGGGCAACCGGGTGAACACTGAAGCTTTCTTT

d_call: TRBD1
j_call: TRBJ1-2
clone_size: NA
v_call: TRBV24-1
cdr3_aa: CATGTGGESGYTF
cdr3_nt: TGTGCCACAGGGACAGGGGGCGAAAGTGGCTACACCTTC

d_call: TRBD2
j_call: TRBJ2-2
clone_size: many
v_call: TRBV12-3/TRBV12-4
cdr3_aa: CASGGTSGGPNTGELFF
cdr3_nt: TGTGCCAGCGGCGGGACTAGCGGGGGACCGAACACCGGGGAGCTGTTTTTT

d_call: NA
j_call: TRBJ1-1
clone_size: NA
v_call: TRBV5-5
cdr3_aa: CASSPQDEGPMNTEAFF
cdr3_nt: TGTGCCAGCAGCCCCCAGGACGAGGGGCCCATGAACACTGAAGCTTTCTTT

d_call: NA
j_call: TRBJ1-2
clone_size: NA
v_call: TRBV6-6
cdr3_aa: CASCEGRDGYTF
cdr3_nt: TGTGCCAGCTGTGAGGGGAGGGATGGCTACACCTTC

d_call: TRBD1
j_call: TRBJ2-7
clone_size: many
v_call: TRBV7-9
cdr3_aa: CASSVDRGRQYF
cdr3_nt: TGTGCCAGCAGCGTGGACAGGGGGAGGCAGTACTTC

d_call: TRBD2
j_call: TRBJ2-5
clone_size: few
v_call: TRBV20-1
cdr3_aa: CSAMGLAGKQETQYF
cdr3_nt: TGCAGTGCTATGGGGCTAGCGGGGAAGCAAGAGACCCAGTACTTC

d_call: NA
j_call: TRBJ1-5
clone_size: NA
v_call: TRBV25-1
cdr3_aa: CASSYSRPGQPQHF
cdr3_nt: TGTGCCAGCAGTTACTCCCGTCCGGGACAGCCCCAGCATTTT

d_call: NA
j_call: TRBJ2-2
clone_size: NA
v_call: TRBV7-4
cdr3_aa: CASSRLRNTGELFF
cdr3_nt: TGTGCCAGCAGTCGACTAAGGAACACCGGGGAGCTGTTTTTT

d_call: TRBD1
j_call: TRBJ1-4
clone_size: NA
v_call: TRBV6-5
cdr3_aa: CASSWGLTPGGNEKLFF
cdr3_nt: TGTGCCAGCAGTTGGGGACTGACCCCAGGGGGGAATGAAAAACTGTTTTTT

d_call: NA
j_call: TRBJ1-1
clone_size: many
v_call: TRBV7-9
cdr3_aa: CASSPQGAQVEAFF
cdr3_nt: TGTGCCAGCAGCCCCCAGGGTGCTCAGGTCGAAGCTTTCTTT

d_call: NA
j_call: TRBJ2-5
clone_size: many
v_call: TRBV7-9
cdr3_aa: CASSSSGRWETQYF
cdr3_nt: TGTGCCAGCAGCTCCTCTGGAAGGTGGGAGACCCAGTACTTC

d_call: TRBD1
j_call: TRBJ1-2
clone_size: NA
v_call: TRBV29-1
cdr3_aa: CSAQTGGNGYTF
cdr3_nt: TGCAGCGCCCAAACAGGGGGGAATGGCTACACCTTC

d_call: NA
j_call: TRBJ2-7
clone_size: NA
v_call: TRBV6-5
cdr3_aa: CASSYRDGISYEQYF
cdr3_nt: TGTGCCAGCAGTTACAGGGACGGCATCTCCTACGAGCAGTACTTC

d_call: NA
j_call: TRBJ1-4
clone_size: many
v_call: TRBV20-1
cdr3_aa: CSAREGMQGHEKLFF
cdr3_nt: TGCAGTGCTAGAGAGGGAATGCAGGGGCACGAAAAACTGTTTTTT

d_call: NA
j_call: TRBJ1-5
clone_size: NA
v_call: TRBV6-1
cdr3_aa: CASSEALDGRPQHF
cdr3_nt: TGTGCCAGCAGTGAAGCCCTGGACGGGAGGCCCCAGCATTTT

d_call: NA
j_call: TRBJ1-4
clone_size: NA
v_call: TRBV5-1
cdr3_aa: CASSFTETNEKLFF
cdr3_nt: TGCGCCAGCAGCTTCACGGAAACTAATGAAAAACTGTTTTTT

d_call: TRBD1
j_call: TRBJ1-3
clone_size: NA
v_call: TRBV9
cdr3_aa: CASSAAGGDLSGNTIYF
cdr3_nt: TGTGCCAGCAGCGCCGCAGGGGGGGATCTCTCTGGAAACACCATATATTTT

d_call: NA
j_call: TRBJ1-2
clone_size: many
v_call: TRBV9
cdr3_aa: CASSSGVVNYGYTF
cdr3_nt: TGTGCCAGCAGCTCGGGGGTCGTAAACTATGGCTACACCTTC

d_call: NA
j_call: TRBJ1-2
clone_size: few
v_call: TRBV5-4
cdr3_aa: CASRDTGSANYGYTF
cdr3_nt: TGTGCCAGCAGGGATACCGGGTCGGCTAACTATGGCTACACCTTC

d_call: NA
j_call: TRBJ2-5
clone_size: NA
v_call: TRBV5-5
cdr3_aa: CASSLLQAQETQYF
cdr3_nt: TGTGCCAGCAGCTTGTTGCAGGCCCAAGAGACCCAGTACTTC

d_call: TRBD1
j_call: TRBJ1-2
clone_size: few
v_call: TRBV11-2
cdr3_aa: CASSLDRGLGYGYTF
cdr3_nt: TGTGCCAGCAGCCTAGACAGGGGCTTGGGCTATGGCTACACCTTC

d_call: NA
j_call: TRBJ2-5
clone_size: NA
v_call: TRBV10-3
cdr3_aa: CAMVTETQYF
cdr3_nt: TGTGCCATGGTGACTGAGACCCAGTACTTC

d_call: NA
j_call: TRBJ2-2
clone_size: NA
v_call: TRBV10-3
cdr3_aa: CASSYSKRVTGELFF
cdr3_nt: TGTGCCAGCAGTTACTCGAAGCGGGTCACCGGGGAGCTGTTTTTT

d_call: TRBD1
j_call: TRBJ1-1
clone_size: many
v_call: TRBV7-2
cdr3_aa: CASKLGQVNTEAFF
cdr3_nt: TGTGCCAGCAAACTGGGACAGGTGAACACTGAAGCTTTCTTT

d_call: TRBD2
j_call: TRBJ2-2
clone_size: few
v_call: TRBV12-3/TRBV12-4
cdr3_aa: CASSFLAGALANTGELFF
cdr3_nt: TGTGCCAGCAGTTTCCTAGCGGGGGCCCTCGCGAACACCGGGGAGCTGTTTTTT

d_call: NA
j_call: TRBJ1-1
clone_size: NA
v_call: TRBV11-2
cdr3_aa: CASSLGGGSLQMNTEAFF
cdr3_nt: TGTGCCAGCAGCCTGGGTGGAGGGTCACTTCAGATGAACACTGAAGCTTTCTTT

d_call: NA
j_call: TRBJ2-2
clone_size: NA
v_call: TRBV10-3
cdr3_aa: CASSYIRPGGNTGELFF
cdr3_nt: TGTGCCAGCAGTTACATCCGGCCCGGGGGCAACACCGGGGAGCTGTTTTTT

d_call: TRBD1
j_call: TRBJ2-7
clone_size: many
v_call: TRBV7-9
cdr3_aa: CASSPGTGTYEQYF
cdr3_nt: TGTGCTAGCAGCCCCGGGACAGGGACCTACGAGCAGTACTTC

d_call: TRBD1
j_call: TRBJ2-1
clone_size: NA
v_call: TRBV10-3
cdr3_aa: CAIKRQGVGEQFF
cdr3_nt: TGTGCCATCAAGAGACAGGGGGTGGGTGAGCAGTTCTTC

d_call: NA
j_call: TRBJ1-1
clone_size: NA
v_call: TRBV7-9
cdr3_aa: CASSRLGRKNTEAFF
cdr3_nt: TGTGCCAGCAGCCGGCTGGGGCGGAAGAACACTGAAGCTTTCTTT

d_call: TRBD1
j_call: TRBJ1-1
clone_size: few
v_call: TRBV12-3/TRBV12-4
cdr3_aa: CASRTTGGRGIPEAFF
cdr3_nt: TGTGCCAGCAGAACGACAGGGGGCCGGGGGATACCTGAAGCTTTCTTT

d_call: TRBD1
j_call: TRBJ2-5
clone_size: few
v_call: TRBV5-4
cdr3_aa: CASSSRGTGDNQETQYF
cdr3_nt: TGTGCCAGCAGCTCGCGCGGGACAGGGGATAATCAAGAGACCCAGTACTTC

d_call: TRBD1
j_call: TRBJ2-6
clone_size: many
v_call: TRBV2
cdr3_aa: CASSSQGMQGANVLTF
cdr3_nt: TGTGCCAGCAGCTCACAGGGGATGCAGGGGGCCAACGTCCTGACTTTC

d_call: TRBD1
j_call: TRBJ2-7
clone_size: NA
v_call: TRBV7-9
cdr3_aa: CASSSGQGSRNEQYF
cdr3_nt: TGTGCCAGCAGCTCTGGACAGGGCTCGAGAAACGAGCAGTACTTC

d_call: NA
j_call: TRBJ2-7
clone_size: many
v_call: TRBV6-5
cdr3_aa: CASRAGTPSYEQYF
cdr3_nt: TGTGCCAGCAGAGCCGGGACACCCTCCTACGAGCAGTACTTC

d_call: NA
j_call: TRBJ1-3
clone_size: many
v_call: TRBV11-2
cdr3_aa: CASSLTRGSGNTIYF
cdr3_nt: TGTGCCAGCAGCTTAACAAGGGGTTCTGGAAACACCATATATTTT

d_call: NA
j_call: TRBJ2-2
clone_size: few
v_call: TRBV6-1
cdr3_aa: CASRGPPNTGELFF
cdr3_nt: TGTGCCAGCCGGGGACCGCCTAACACCGGGGAGCTGTTTTTT

d_call: NA
j_call: TRBJ1-1
clone_size: many
v_call: TRBV29-1
cdr3_aa: CSVVTARGPLGPEAFF
cdr3_nt: TGCAGCGTCGTGACGGCCCGGGGCCCTTTGGGCCCTGAAGCTTTCTTT

d_call: TRBD2
j_call: TRBJ2-7
clone_size: NA
v_call: TRBV10-3
cdr3_aa: CAISGPREEQYF
cdr3_nt: TGTGCCATCTCGGGGCCGCGGGAGGAGCAGTACTTC

d_call: NA
j_call: TRBJ1-1
clone_size: NA
v_call: TRBV5-1
cdr3_aa: CASSLNPGTNTEAFF
cdr3_nt: TGTGCCAGCAGCTTGAATCCAGGGACGAACACTGAAGCTTTCTTT

d_call: TRBD1
j_call: TRBJ1-6
clone_size: many
v_call: TRBV20-1
cdr3_aa: CSVGGEGTGDSPLHF
cdr3_nt: TGCAGTGTGGGAGGCGAGGGGACAGGGGATTCACCCCTCCACTTT

d_call: NA
j_call: TRBJ1-4
clone_size: many
v_call: TRBV6-5
cdr3_aa: CASSYERNEKLFF
cdr3_nt: TGTGCCAGCAGTTACGAGCGAAATGAAAAACTGTTTTTT